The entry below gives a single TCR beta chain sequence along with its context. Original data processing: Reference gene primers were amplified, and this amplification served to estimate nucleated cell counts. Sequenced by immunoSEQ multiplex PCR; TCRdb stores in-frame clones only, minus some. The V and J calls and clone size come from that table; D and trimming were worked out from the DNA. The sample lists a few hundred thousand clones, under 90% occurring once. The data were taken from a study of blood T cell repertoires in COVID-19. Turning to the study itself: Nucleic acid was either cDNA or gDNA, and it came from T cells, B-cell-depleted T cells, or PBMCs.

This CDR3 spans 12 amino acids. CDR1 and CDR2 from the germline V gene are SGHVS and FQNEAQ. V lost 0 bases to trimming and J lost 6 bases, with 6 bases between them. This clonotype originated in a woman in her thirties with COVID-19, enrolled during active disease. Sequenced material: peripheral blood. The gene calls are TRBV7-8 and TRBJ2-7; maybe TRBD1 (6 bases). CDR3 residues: CASSLAGAEQYF. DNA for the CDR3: TGTGCCAGCAGCTTAGCGGGGGCCGAGCAGTACTTC.